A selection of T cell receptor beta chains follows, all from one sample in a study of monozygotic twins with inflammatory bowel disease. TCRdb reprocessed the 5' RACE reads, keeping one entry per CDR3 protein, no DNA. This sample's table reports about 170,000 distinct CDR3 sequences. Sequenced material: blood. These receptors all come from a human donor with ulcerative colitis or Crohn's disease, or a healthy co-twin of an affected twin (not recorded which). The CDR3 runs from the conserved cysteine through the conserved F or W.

cdr3_aa: CASSPPGLASYNEQFF
v_call: TRBV28
j_call: TRBJ2-1
cdr3_length: 16

cdr3_aa: CSATRTVASSYEQYF
v_call: TRBV20-1
j_call: TRBJ2-7
cdr3_length: 15

cdr3_aa: CSASPLLIAGLFF
v_call: TRBV20-1
j_call: TRBJ1-4
cdr3_length: 13

cdr3_aa: CASSPQIRTDTQYF
v_call: TRBV6-6
j_call: TRBJ2-3
cdr3_length: 14

cdr3_aa: CASSMGDSLARNQPQHF
v_call: TRBV19
j_call: TRBJ1-5
cdr3_length: 17

cdr3_aa: CASSQGGIGELFF
v_call: TRBV28
j_call: TRBJ2-2
cdr3_length: 13

cdr3_aa: CASSLKQPWNTEAFF
v_call: TRBV12-3/TRBV12-4
j_call: TRBJ1-1
cdr3_length: 15

cdr3_aa: CASRQNGQGNTEAFF
v_call: TRBV19
j_call: TRBJ1-1
cdr3_length: 15

cdr3_aa: CASSLAPTSSYEQYF
v_call: TRBV5-6
j_call: TRBJ2-7
cdr3_length: 15

cdr3_aa: CSTERENTYNEQFF
v_call: TRBV20-1
j_call: TRBJ2-1
cdr3_length: 14

cdr3_aa: CASSDGGRIEYF
v_call: TRBV2
j_call: TRBJ2-3
cdr3_length: 12

cdr3_aa: CASSFPSYEQYF
v_call: TRBV7-2
j_call: TRBJ2-7
cdr3_length: 12

cdr3_aa: CASSLIGGYGNTIYF
v_call: TRBV7-2
j_call: TRBJ1-3
cdr3_length: 15

cdr3_aa: CASSLRAWGSSYEQYF
v_call: TRBV7-9
j_call: TRBJ2-7
cdr3_length: 16

cdr3_aa: CASSLDRTFNEKLFF
v_call: TRBV5-1
j_call: TRBJ1-4
cdr3_length: 15

cdr3_aa: CASSVARSAPPEQFF
v_call: TRBV9
j_call: TRBJ2-1
cdr3_length: 15

cdr3_aa: CASSMWGARDVRNQPQHF
v_call: TRBV11-1
j_call: TRBJ1-5
cdr3_length: 18

cdr3_aa: CSAPPLGYYNEQFF
v_call: TRBV20-1
j_call: TRBJ2-1
cdr3_length: 14

cdr3_aa: CASSPTGTSGSLVTGELFF
v_call: TRBV5-1
j_call: TRBJ2-2
cdr3_length: 19

cdr3_aa: CASTFRLFDEAFF
v_call: TRBV28
j_call: TRBJ1-1
cdr3_length: 13

cdr3_aa: CSANGPNQPQHF
v_call: TRBV20-1
j_call: TRBJ1-5
cdr3_length: 12

cdr3_aa: CASRQSTYEQYF
v_call: TRBV6-5
j_call: TRBJ2-7
cdr3_length: 12

cdr3_aa: CATSRETGFEQFF
v_call: TRBV15
j_call: TRBJ2-1
cdr3_length: 13

cdr3_aa: CASSYPLAGIADTQYF
v_call: TRBV7-9
j_call: TRBJ2-3
cdr3_length: 16

cdr3_aa: CSARKTGDNYNEQFF
v_call: TRBV20-1
j_call: TRBJ2-1
cdr3_length: 15

cdr3_aa: CASSYRVVNYGYTF
v_call: TRBV12-3/TRBV12-4
j_call: TRBJ1-2
cdr3_length: 14

cdr3_aa: CASSKPRVGLAGFPYEQYF
v_call: TRBV21-1
j_call: TRBJ2-7
cdr3_length: 19

cdr3_aa: CASSIYSGSSYNEQFF
v_call: TRBV5-1
j_call: TRBJ2-1
cdr3_length: 16

cdr3_aa: CASSLASGRLGTGELFF
v_call: TRBV7-2
j_call: TRBJ2-2
cdr3_length: 17

cdr3_aa: CASSQDLAGGPRYEQYF
v_call: TRBV14
j_call: TRBJ2-7
cdr3_length: 17

cdr3_aa: CASSLGTSGMKKFF
v_call: TRBV7-8
j_call: TRBJ2-1
cdr3_length: 14

cdr3_aa: CASSLNRGQGAETQYF
v_call: TRBV7-9
j_call: TRBJ2-5
cdr3_length: 16

cdr3_aa: CSASPLQGYNEQFF
v_call: TRBV20-1
j_call: TRBJ2-1
cdr3_length: 14

cdr3_aa: CASSTGTGDYEQYF
v_call: TRBV5-1
j_call: TRBJ2-7
cdr3_length: 14

cdr3_aa: CASSLPSGASGGKGYEQYF
v_call: TRBV12-3/TRBV12-4
j_call: TRBJ2-7
cdr3_length: 19

cdr3_aa: CASSFERGGYTF
v_call: TRBV5-1
j_call: TRBJ1-2
cdr3_length: 12

cdr3_aa: CASSRTGKKGGELFF
v_call: TRBV11-2
j_call: TRBJ2-2
cdr3_length: 15

cdr3_aa: CALGGPLGDTQYF
v_call: TRBV30
j_call: TRBJ2-3
cdr3_length: 13

cdr3_aa: CASSPGLDYNEQFF
v_call: TRBV7-9
j_call: TRBJ2-1
cdr3_length: 14

cdr3_aa: CASSQLGRQETQYF
v_call: TRBV18
j_call: TRBJ2-5
cdr3_length: 14

cdr3_aa: CATSDGSGSLQTQYF
v_call: TRBV24-1
j_call: TRBJ2-5
cdr3_length: 15

cdr3_aa: CASSLGQVSTDTQYF
v_call: TRBV5-1
j_call: TRBJ2-3
cdr3_length: 15

cdr3_aa: CSAAGLALYNEQFF
v_call: TRBV20-1
j_call: TRBJ2-1
cdr3_length: 14

cdr3_aa: CASSQDYYNEQFF
v_call: TRBV4-1
j_call: TRBJ2-1
cdr3_length: 13

cdr3_aa: CASSLFGGPYNEQFF
v_call: TRBV28
j_call: TRBJ2-1
cdr3_length: 15